This entry describes one T cell receptor beta chain. Antigen: not known. Data came from immunoSEQ multiplex PCR; TCRdb stores just in-frame clones and leaves some out. The table includes about 300,000 clones, approximately 90% detected once. Germline-derived CDR1 and CDR2 are SGHRS and YFSETQ. With 3 bases removed from V and 2 bases from J, the gap between germline ends came to 11 bases. The CDR3 is 14 residues long. The data are from a study of cytomegalovirus exposure and HLA in healthy donors. Study findings and constraints: Cytomegalovirus-associated status was assigned to more than 150 TCR beta chains.

This receptor was identified in a woman under 30 in good health and CMV-seronegative. The chain combines TRBV5-1 with TRBJ1-1; the D gene is possibly TRBD1 (6 bases). The sequencing input was PBMCs. The CDR3, as DNA: TGCGCCAGCAGCTGGAAGGGGGAAAACACTGAAGCTTTCTTT. Translating gives CASSWKGENTEAFF.